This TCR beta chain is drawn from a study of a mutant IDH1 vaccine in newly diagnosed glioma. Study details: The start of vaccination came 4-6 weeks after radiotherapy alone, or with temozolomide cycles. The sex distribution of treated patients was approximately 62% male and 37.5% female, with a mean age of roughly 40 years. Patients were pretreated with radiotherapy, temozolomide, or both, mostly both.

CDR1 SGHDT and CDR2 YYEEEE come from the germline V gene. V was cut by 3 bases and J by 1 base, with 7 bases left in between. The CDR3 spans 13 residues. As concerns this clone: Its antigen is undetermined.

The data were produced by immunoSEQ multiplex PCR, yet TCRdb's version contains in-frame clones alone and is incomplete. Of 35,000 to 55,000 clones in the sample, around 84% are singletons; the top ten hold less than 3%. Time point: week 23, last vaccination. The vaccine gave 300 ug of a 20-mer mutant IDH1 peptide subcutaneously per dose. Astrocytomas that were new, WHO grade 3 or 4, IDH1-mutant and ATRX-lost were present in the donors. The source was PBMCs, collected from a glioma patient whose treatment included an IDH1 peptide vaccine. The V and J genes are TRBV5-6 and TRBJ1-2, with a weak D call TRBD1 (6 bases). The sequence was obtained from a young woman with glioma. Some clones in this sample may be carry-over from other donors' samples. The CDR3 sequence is CASSWDNNYGYTF. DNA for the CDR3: TGTGCCAGCAGCTGGGACAATAACTATGGCTACACCTTC.